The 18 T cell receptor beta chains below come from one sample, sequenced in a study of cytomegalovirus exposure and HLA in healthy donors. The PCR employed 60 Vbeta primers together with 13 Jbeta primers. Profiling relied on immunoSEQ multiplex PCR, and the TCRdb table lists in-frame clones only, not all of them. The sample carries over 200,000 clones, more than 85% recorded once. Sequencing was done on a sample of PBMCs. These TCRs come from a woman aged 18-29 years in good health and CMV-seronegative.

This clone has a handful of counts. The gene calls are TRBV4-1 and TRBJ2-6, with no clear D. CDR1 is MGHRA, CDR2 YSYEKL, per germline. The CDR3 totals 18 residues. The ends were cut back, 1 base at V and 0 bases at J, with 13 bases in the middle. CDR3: CASSQGRPWSSGANVLTF. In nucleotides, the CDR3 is TGCGCCAGCAGCCAAGGACGGCCGTGGAGCTCTGGGGCCAACGTCCTGACTTTC.

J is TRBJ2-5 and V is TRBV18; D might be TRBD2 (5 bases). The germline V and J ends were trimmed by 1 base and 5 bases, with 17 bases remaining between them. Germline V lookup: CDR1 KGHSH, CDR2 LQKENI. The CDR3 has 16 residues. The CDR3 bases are TGTGCCAGCTCACCACGGGCGGGCCAGGTGTGGGAGACCCAGTACTTC. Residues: CASSPRAGQVWETQYF.

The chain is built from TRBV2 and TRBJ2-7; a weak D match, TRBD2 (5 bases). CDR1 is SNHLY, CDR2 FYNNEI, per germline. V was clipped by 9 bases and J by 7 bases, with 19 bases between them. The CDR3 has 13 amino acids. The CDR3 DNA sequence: TGTGCCAGTAAACTACTGGTGTCGGGGGAGCAGTACTTC. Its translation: CASKLLVSGEQYF. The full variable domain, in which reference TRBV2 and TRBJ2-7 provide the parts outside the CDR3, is EPEVTQTPSHQVTQMGQEVILRCVPISNHLYFYWYRQILGQKVEFLVSFYNNEISEKSEIFDDQFSVERPDGSNFTLKIRSTKLEDSAMYFCASKLLVSGEQYFGPGTRLTVT.

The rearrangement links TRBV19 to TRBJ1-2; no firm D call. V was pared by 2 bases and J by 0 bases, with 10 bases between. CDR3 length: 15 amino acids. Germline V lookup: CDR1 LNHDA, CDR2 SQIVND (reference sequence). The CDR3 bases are TGTGCCAGTAGTATAAAGGTCGGGGCTAACTATGGCTACACCTTC. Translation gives CASSIKVGANYGYTF.

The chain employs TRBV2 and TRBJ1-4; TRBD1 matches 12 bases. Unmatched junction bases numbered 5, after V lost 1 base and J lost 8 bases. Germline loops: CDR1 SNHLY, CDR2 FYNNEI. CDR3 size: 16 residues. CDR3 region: CASSEDEGQGAEKLFF. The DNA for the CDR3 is TGTGCCAGCAGTGAAGATGAGGGACAGGGGGCAGAAAAACTGTTTTTT.

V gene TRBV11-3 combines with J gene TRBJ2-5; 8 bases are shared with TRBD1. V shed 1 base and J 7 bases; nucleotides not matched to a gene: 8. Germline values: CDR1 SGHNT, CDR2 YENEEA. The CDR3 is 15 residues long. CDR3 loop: CASSLGQGAMVTQYF. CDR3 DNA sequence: TGTGCCAGCAGCTTAGGGCAGGGGGCGATGGTGACCCAGTACTTC.

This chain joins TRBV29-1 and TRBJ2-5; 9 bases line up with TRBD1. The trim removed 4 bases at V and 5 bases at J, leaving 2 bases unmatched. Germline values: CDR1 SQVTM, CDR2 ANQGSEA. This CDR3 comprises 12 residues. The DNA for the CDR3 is TGCAGCGTTGGACAGGGGGACGAGACCCAGTACTTC. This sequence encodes CSVGQGDETQYF.

The CDR3 DNA reads as TGTGCCAGCAGCGAGTTAGGGGGTAGAAGACAGCCCCAGCATTTT. Protein product: CASSELGGRRQPQHF. The rearrangement links TRBV27 to TRBJ1-5; maybe TRBD1 (6 bases). CDR3 length: 15 residues. Deletions cut 6 bases from V and 7 bases from J, with 19 bases between. CDR1 MNHEY and CDR2 SMNVEV come from the germline V gene (reference sequence).

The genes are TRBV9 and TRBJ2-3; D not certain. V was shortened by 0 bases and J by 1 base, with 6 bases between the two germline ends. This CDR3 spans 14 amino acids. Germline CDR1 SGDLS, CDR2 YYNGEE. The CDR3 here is CASSVAPGTDTQYF. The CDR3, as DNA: TGTGCCAGCAGCGTAGCCCCGGGCACAGATACGCAGTATTTT.

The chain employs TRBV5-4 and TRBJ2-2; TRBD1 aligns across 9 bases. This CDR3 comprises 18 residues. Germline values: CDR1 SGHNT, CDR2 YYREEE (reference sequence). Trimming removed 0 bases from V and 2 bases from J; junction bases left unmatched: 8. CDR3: CASSLEPGTGFNTGELFF. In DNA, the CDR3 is TGTGCCAGCAGCTTGGAGCCCGGGACAGGGTTTAACACCGGGGAGCTGTTTTTT.

CDR3 loop: CAISDPWAGSYGGYTF. The CDR3 region has the DNA TGTGCCATCAGTGATCCGTGGGCTGGGTCTTACGGAGGCTACACCTTC. The V and J genes are TRBV10-3 and TRBJ1-2; D remains unclear. This CDR3 contains 16 residues. The germline CDR1 and CDR2 sequences are ENHRY and SYGVKD. V dropped 3 bases and J dropped 8 bases, with 22 bases sitting between them.

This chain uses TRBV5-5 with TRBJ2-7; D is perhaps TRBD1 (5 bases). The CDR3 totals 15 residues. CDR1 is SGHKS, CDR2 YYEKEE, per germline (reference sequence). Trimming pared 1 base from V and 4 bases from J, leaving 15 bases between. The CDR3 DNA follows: TGTGCCAGCAGCTTGCGGGCGGTGGGGCTGTACGAGCAGTACTTC. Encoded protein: CASSLRAVGLYEQYF.

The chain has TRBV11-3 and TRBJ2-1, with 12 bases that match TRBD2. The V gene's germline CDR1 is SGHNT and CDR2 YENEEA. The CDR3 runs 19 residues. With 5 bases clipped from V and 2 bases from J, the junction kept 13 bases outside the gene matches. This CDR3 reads CASSLSGTSGSPTYNEQFF. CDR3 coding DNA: TGTGCCAGCAGCCTATCCGGGACTAGCGGGTCTCCAACCTACAATGAGCAGTTCTTC.

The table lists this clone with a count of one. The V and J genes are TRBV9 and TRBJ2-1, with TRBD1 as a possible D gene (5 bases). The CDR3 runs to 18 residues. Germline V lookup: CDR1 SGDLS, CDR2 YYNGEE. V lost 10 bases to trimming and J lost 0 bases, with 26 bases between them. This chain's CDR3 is CAGAGLPWIQRSYNEQFF. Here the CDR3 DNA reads TGTGCCGGGGCCGGCCTACCGTGGATTCAGCGCTCCTACAATGAGCAGTTCTTC. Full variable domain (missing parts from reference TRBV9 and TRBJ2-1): DSGVTQTPKHLITATGQRVTLRCSPRSGDLSVYWYQQSLDQGLQFLIQYYNGEERAKGNILERFSAQQFPDLHSELNLSSLELGDSALYFCAGAGLPWIQRSYNEQFFGPGTRLTVL.

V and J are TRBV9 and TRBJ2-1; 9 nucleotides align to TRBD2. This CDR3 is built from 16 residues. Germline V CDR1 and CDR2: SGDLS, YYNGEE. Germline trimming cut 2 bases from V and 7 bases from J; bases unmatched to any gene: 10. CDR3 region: CASSVSAGGAGNEQFF. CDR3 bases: TGTGCCAGCAGCGTGTCGGCGGGGGGGGCAGGAAATGAGCAGTTCTTC.

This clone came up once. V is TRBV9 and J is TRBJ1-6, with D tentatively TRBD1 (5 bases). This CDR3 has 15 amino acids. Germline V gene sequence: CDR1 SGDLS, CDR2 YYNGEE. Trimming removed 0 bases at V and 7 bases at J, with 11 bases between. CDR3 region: CASSVVGDANSPLHF. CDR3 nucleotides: TGTGCCAGCAGCGTAGTAGGGGATGCCAATTCACCCCTCCACTTT.

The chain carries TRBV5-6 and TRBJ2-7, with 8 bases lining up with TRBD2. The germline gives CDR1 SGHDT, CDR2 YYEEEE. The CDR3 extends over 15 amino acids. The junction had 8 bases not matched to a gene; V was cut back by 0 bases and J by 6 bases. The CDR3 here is CASSLARSGRAEQYF. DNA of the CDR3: TGTGCCAGCAGCTTGGCCCGTTCCGGGAGGGCCGAGCAGTACTTC.

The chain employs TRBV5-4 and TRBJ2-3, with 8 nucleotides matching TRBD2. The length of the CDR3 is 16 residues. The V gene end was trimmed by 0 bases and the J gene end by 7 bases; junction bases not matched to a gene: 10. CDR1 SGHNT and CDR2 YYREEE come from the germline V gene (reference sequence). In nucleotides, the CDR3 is TGTGCCAGCAGCTTGGTTGGTAGCGGGAATTCATATACGCAGTATTTT. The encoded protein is CASSLVGSGNSYTQYF. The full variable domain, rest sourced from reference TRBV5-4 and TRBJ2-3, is ETGVTQSPTHLIKTRGQQVTLRCSSQSGHNTVSWYQQALGQGPQFIFQYYREEENGRGNFPPRFSGLQFPNYSSELNVNALELDDSALYLCASSLVGSGNSYTQYFGPGTRLTVL.